In its sample, the clone carrying this T cell receptor (beta chain) was seen many times. The target antigen is unknown. The source of the sample is a study of Graves' ophthalmopathy and Graves' hyperthyroidism. Ophthalmopathy donors were characterized by moderate-to-severe activity, CAS of at least 3, NOSPECS of at least 4, and duration under 3 months. Germline lookup yields CDR1 LGHDT and CDR2 YNNKEL (reference sequence). Trimming took 0 bases from V and 9 from J, leaving 9 bases between them. This CDR3 contains 13 residues. Study-wide results and limits: The authors also found most expanded thyroid clonotypes above 0.001 frequency in blood.

RNA transcripts yielded amplified TCR beta CDR3 regions. Following a first-round RT-PCR that used HTBI primers, a second-round multiplex PCR was carried out. TCRdb recomputed calls from the multiplex PCR reads with MiXCR, one row per CDR3 protein. The sample carries some 390,000 distinct CDR3 sequences, about 16% recorded once. The V and J genes are TRBV3-1 and TRBJ2-4, with D perhaps matching TRBD2 (5 bases). This clonotype was sampled from a woman under 30 with Graves' ophthalmopathy. Input material: peripheral blood. CDR3 sequence: CASSQEPTSIQYF. CDR3 in DNA: TGTGCCAGCAGCCAAGAACCAACTAGCATTCAGTACTTC.